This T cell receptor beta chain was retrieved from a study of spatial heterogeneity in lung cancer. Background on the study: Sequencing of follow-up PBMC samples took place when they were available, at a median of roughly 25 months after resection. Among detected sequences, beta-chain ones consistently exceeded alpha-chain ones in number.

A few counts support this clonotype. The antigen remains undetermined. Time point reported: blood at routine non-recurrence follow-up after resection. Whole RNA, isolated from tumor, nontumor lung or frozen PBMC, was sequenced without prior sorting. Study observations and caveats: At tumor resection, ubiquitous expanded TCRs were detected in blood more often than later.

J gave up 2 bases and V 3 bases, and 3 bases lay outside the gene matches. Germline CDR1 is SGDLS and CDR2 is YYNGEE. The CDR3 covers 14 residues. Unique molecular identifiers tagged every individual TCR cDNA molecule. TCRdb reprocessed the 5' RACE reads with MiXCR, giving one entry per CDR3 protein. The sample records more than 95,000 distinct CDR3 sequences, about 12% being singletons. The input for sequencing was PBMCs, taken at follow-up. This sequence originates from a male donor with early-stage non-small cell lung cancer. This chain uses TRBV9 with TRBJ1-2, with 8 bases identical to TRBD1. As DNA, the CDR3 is TGTGCCAGCAGCGCCGGGACAGGCAACTATGGCTACACCTTC. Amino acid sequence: CASSAGTGNYGYTF.